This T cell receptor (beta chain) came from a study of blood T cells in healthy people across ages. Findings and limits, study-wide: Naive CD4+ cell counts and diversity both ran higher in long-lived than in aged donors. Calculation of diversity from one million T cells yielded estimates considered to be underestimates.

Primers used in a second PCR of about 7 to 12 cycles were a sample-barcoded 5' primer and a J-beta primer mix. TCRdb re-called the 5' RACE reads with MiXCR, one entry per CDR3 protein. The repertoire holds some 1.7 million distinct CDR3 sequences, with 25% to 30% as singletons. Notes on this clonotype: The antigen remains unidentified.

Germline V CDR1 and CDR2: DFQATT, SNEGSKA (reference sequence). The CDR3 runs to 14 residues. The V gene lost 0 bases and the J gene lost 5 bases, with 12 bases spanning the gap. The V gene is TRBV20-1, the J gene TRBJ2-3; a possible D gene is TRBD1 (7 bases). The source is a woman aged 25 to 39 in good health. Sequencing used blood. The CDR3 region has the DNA TGCAGTGCTAGAGATCAGGGGGGAGGAGATACGCAGTATTTT. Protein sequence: CSARDQGGGDTQYF.